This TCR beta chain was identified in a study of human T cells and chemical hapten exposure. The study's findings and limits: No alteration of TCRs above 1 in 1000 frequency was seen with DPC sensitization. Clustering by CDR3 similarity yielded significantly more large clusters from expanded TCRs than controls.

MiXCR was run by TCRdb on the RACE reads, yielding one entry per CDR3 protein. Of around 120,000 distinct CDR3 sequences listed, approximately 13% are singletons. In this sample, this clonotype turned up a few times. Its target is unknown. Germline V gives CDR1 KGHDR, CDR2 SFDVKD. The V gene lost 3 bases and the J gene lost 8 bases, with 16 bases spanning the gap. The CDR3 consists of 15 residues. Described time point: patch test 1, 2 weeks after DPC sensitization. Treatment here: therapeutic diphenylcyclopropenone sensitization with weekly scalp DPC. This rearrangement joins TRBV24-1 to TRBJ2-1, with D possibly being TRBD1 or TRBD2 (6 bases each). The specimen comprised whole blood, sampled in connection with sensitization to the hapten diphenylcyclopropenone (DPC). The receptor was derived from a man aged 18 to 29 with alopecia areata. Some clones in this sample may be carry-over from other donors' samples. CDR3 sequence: CATSDLAGDFYEQFF. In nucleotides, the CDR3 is TGTGCCACCAGTGATCTGGCAGGGGACTTTTATGAGCAGTTCTTC.